The clone carrying this T cell receptor (beta chain) was seen at least ten times. This record belongs to a study of regulatory T cells in long-lasting Graves disease. Researchers made TCR beta libraries by using iRepertoire HTBI primers and running Arm-PCR on CDR3 regions. Using its own MiXCR run on the multiplex PCR reads, TCRdb lists one record per CDR3 protein. This sample yields a few hundred thousand distinct CDR3 sequences, of which around 23% are seen a single time; around 15% belongs to the top ten. Specified time point: persistent/refractory GD, antithyroid drugs over 5 years with positive TRAb. Generation of the TCR library employed RNA extracted from PBMCs. CDR1 and CDR2 (germline): SGHAT, FQNNGV. The CDR3 is 16 amino acids. Trimming stripped 7 bases from V and 2 bases from J, with 21 bases between.

The starting material was peripheral blood mononuclear cells (PBMCs), obtained when the disease was refractory, from a patient treated with antithyroid drugs. This sequence joins TRBV11-2 and TRBJ2-7, with D perhaps being TRBD1 or TRBD2 (5 bases each). The source of this sequence is a female donor with Graves disease. The CDR3 DNA sequence: TGTGCCAGCACTAAATTAGGGACCATTTCTGCCTACGAGCAGTACTTC. Protein product: CASTKLGTISAYEQYF. The full variable domain, rest sourced from reference TRBV11-2 and TRBJ2-7, is EAGVAQSPRYKIIEKRQSVAFWCNPISGHATLYWYQQILGQGPKLLIQFQNNGVVDDSQLPKDRFSAERLKGVDSTLKIQPAKLEDSAVYLCASTKLGTISAYEQYFGPGTRLTVT.